The 23 T cell receptor beta chains listed next were all sequenced from one sample in a study of cytomegalovirus exposure and HLA in healthy donors. 13 Jbeta primers and 60 Vbeta primers were used for the PCR. TCRdb keeps only in-frame clones here, not all; method: immunoSEQ multiplex PCR. Its listing shows more than 90,000 clones. The sequencing input was PBMCs. All receptors come from a man aged 25-45 years in good health and CMV-seronegative.

The rearrangement links TRBV19 to TRBJ2-7; no reliable D call. The germline V gene encodes CDR1 LNHDA and CDR2 SQIVND (reference sequence). The CDR3 spans 14 residues. Trimming removed 1 base from V and 1 base from J, with 8 bases in between. CDR3 bases: TGTGCCAGTAGTATAGGGTCGGTATCCTACGAGCAGTACTTC. It translates to CASSIGSVSYEQYF.

J is TRBJ2-1 and V is TRBV28, with 9 bases aligning to TRBD2. V lost 5 bases to trimming and J lost 5 bases; unmatched junction nucleotides: 10. Germline V lookup: CDR1 MDHEN, CDR2 SYDVKM. The CDR3 is 16 residues long. CDR3 loop: CASSLVPRLADNEQFF. CDR3 nucleotides: TGTGCCAGCAGTCTAGTGCCGCGACTAGCGGACAATGAGCAGTTCTTC.

J is TRBJ1-5 and V is TRBV19, with D hard to call. Germline CDR1 and CDR2: LNHDA and SQIVND (reference sequence). This CDR3 is 16 amino acids long. Trimming took off 2 bases at V and 0 bases at J, with 11 bases between the two ends. The CDR3 region has the DNA TGTGCCAGTAGTATATCCGGGGATTATAGCAATCAGCCCCAGCATTTT. Encoded protein: CASSISGDYSNQPQHF.

The V gene is TRBV27, the J gene TRBJ1-1, with TRBD1 as a possible D gene (5 bases). This CDR3 is built from 14 residues. The V gene lost 3 bases and the J gene lost 0 bases, with 8 bases spanning the gap. Germline V CDR1 and CDR2: MNHEY, SMNVEV (reference sequence). CDR3 amino acids: CASSFGGMNTEAFF. Here the CDR3 DNA reads TGTGCCAGCAGTTTTGGGGGGATGAACACTGAAGCTTTCTTT.

V usage is TRBV19 and J usage is TRBJ1-2; D uncertain. Germline loops: CDR1 LNHDA, CDR2 SQIVND (reference sequence). This CDR3 spans 13 amino acids. V was trimmed by 3 bases and J by 3 bases, leaving 8 bases between them. The DNA of the CDR3 is TGTGCCAGTAGTATCCCGGGGTACTATGGCTACACCTTC. Protein product: CASSIPGYYGYTF.

V gene TRBV7-2 combines with J gene TRBJ1-6; 7 bases map to TRBD1. Trimming cost V 7 bases and J 5 bases; bases outside gene matches: 8. This CDR3 spans 15 amino acids. CDR1 and CDR2 (germline): SGHTA, FQGNSA. CDR3 protein: CASTLDRANNSPLHF. In nucleotides, the CDR3 is TGTGCCAGCACCCTAGACAGGGCCAATAATTCACCCCTCCACTTT.

This rearrangement joins TRBV7-2 to TRBJ2-7, with unresolved D. Germline V CDR1 and CDR2: SGHTA, FQGNSA. The CDR3 has 14 amino acids. V was pared by 0 bases and J by 3 bases, with 9 bases between. The CDR3 here is CASSLAALVYEQYF. The DNA of the CDR3 is TGTGCCAGCAGCTTAGCGGCGCTAGTCTACGAGCAGTACTTC. The full variable domain, completed using reference TRBV7-2 and TRBJ2-7, is GAGVSQSPSNKVTEKGKDVELRCDPISGHTALYWYRQSLGQGLEFLIYFQGNSAPDKSGLPSDRFSAERTGGSVSTLTIQRTQQEDSAVYLCASSLAALVYEQYFGPGTRLTVT.

The chain couples TRBV5-1 to TRBJ2-2, with 8 positions matching TRBD1. Germline CDR1 is SGHRS and CDR2 is YFSETQ. The CDR3 loop spans 16 amino acids. V lost 0 bases, J lost 3 bases, and 4 bases stayed unmatched. The CDR3 region is CASSLGETGDTGELFF. CDR3 in DNA: TGCGCCAGCAGCTTGGGGGAGACAGGGGACACCGGGGAGCTGTTTTTT.

A word on this clone: As the CDR3 is not closed by the conserved phenylalanine or tryptophan, this likely results from a read error. V usage is TRBV5-5 and J usage is TRBJ1-2, with 8 bases lining up with TRBD1. This CDR3 is 15 amino acids long. Per germline, CDR1 SGHKS and CDR2 YYEKEE (reference sequence). V shed 3 bases and J 2 bases; nucleotides not matched to a gene: 6. CDR3 DNA sequence: TGTGCCAGCAGCTACCTAAGACAGGGGAACTATGGCTACACCCTC. It is translated as CASSYLRQGNYGYTL.

The rearrangement joins TRBV1 to TRBJ1-5; the table assigns TRBD1, which was not confirmed against the DNA. TRBV1 counts as a pseudogene. The CDR3 loop spans 14 amino acids. Written as DNA, the CDR3 is TGCACCAGCAGCCAAAGGGGCGCCGGTCAGCCCCAGCATTTT. Protein sequence: CTSSQRGAGQPQHF.

The rearrangement joins TRBV28 to TRBJ1-5; weak D call: TRBD1 (5 bases). There are 14 residues in the CDR3. V dropped 3 bases and J dropped 6 bases, with 12 bases sitting between them. Germline CDR1 MDHEN, CDR2 SYDVKM. The CDR3 DNA is TGTGCCAGCAGTTTGGGCCAGGGCAGTCAGCCCCAGCATTTT. As protein: CASSLGQGSQPQHF.

In nucleotides, the CDR3 is TGTGCCAGCAGCCTTATCAGTACCGGGGAGCTGTTTTTT. It encodes CASSLISTGELFF. The chain uses TRBV7-2 and TRBJ2-2; D unclear. CDR1 is SGHTA, CDR2 FQGNSA, per germline. The CDR3 has 13 residues. Trimming took 5 bases from V and 5 from J, leaving 9 bases between them.

The chain recombines TRBV27 with TRBJ2-5, with 11 bases lining up with TRBD1. From germline, CDR1 is MNHEY and CDR2 SMNVEV (reference sequence). The CDR3 contains 14 residues. J gave up 5 bases and V 5 bases, and 4 bases lay outside the gene matches. DNA for the CDR3: TGTGCCAGCAGTGGACAGGGGGCCCCCGAGACCCAGTACTTC. This codes for CASSGQGAPETQYF.

For the CDR3, the DNA is TGCGCCAGCAGCTTGGTCGGCGGGGGCGACGAGCAGTACTTC. Protein: CASSLVGGGDEQYF. V gene TRBV5-1 combines with J gene TRBJ2-7, with D possibly matching TRBD2 (7 bases). V was shortened by 0 bases and J by 5 bases, with 12 bases between the two germline ends. Germline V gives CDR1 SGHRS, CDR2 YFSETQ. The CDR3 consists of 14 residues.

This chain uses TRBV5-6 with TRBJ2-7; the D is unclear. The V end lost 2 bases, the J end lost 1 base, and 7 bases lay between the germline ends. This CDR3 comprises 13 residues. Germline-derived CDR1 and CDR2 are SGHDT and YYEEEE. This CDR3 reads CASSFSVSYEQYF. CDR3 DNA: TGTGCCAGCAGCTTCTCTGTTTCCTACGAGCAGTACTTC.

J is TRBJ2-7 and V is TRBV5-5; 8 positions agree with TRBD1. Looked up from germline, CDR1 is SGHKS and CDR2 is YYEKEE (reference sequence). This CDR3 has 17 residues. V was clipped by 4 bases and J by 2 bases; unmatched bases: 14. CDR3 loop: CASSDHHRDRRTYEQYF. The CDR3 DNA is TGTGCCAGCAGCGACCACCACCGGGACAGGCGAACCTACGAGCAGTACTTC.

A remark on this clone: This sample also contains other DNA sequences that code for the same CDR3. The CDR3: CASWTGGSGELFF. The CDR3 nucleotides read TGTGCCAGCTGGACGGGGGGCAGCGGGGAGCTGTTTTTT. The J gene is TRBJ2-2, the V gene TRBV2, with D possibly being TRBD2 (7 bases). The CDR3 loop spans 13 amino acids. The germline gives CDR1 SNHLY, CDR2 FYNNEI. Trimming took 8 bases from V and 7 from J, leaving 14 bases between them.

Its frequency marks this clone as medium-sized (0.01 to 0.1%). The chain has TRBV7-6 and TRBJ1-1; 7 positions match TRBD1. The trim removed 3 bases at V and 5 bases at J, leaving 9 bases unmatched. This CDR3 spans 15 amino acids. CDR1 is SGHVS, CDR2 FNYEAQ, per germline. The CDR3 is CASSFQGGEITEAFF. As DNA, the CDR3 is TGTGCCAGCAGCTTCCAGGGGGGCGAAATAACTGAAGCTTTCTTT.

The chain carries TRBV5-4 and TRBJ1-1; D may be TRBD1 (6 bases). V gave up 3 bases and J gave up 1 base, with 10 bases separating them. Germline V gene sequence: CDR1 SGHNT, CDR2 YYREEE (reference sequence). The CDR3 contains 14 residues. As DNA, the CDR3 is TGTGCCAGCAGCTCTCAGGGGACGAACACTGAAGCTTTCTTT. Protein: CASSSQGTNTEAFF.

The rearrangement joins TRBV6-5 to TRBJ1-2, with D possibly being TRBD1 (6 bases). The ends were cut back, 6 bases at V and 0 bases at J, with 14 bases in the middle. CDR3 length: 15 residues. Germline lookup yields CDR1 MNHEY and CDR2 SVGAGI. The CDR3 region is CASSLGQLANYGYTF. For the CDR3, the DNA is TGTGCCAGCAGCCTAGGACAGCTGGCTAACTATGGCTACACCTTC.

This chain uses TRBV6-1 with TRBJ1-1, with D tentatively TRBD1 (6 bases). CDR3 length equals 11 residues. The V gene lost 2 bases and the J gene lost 12 bases, with 10 bases spanning the gap. Germline values: CDR1 MNHNS, CDR2 SASEGT. The CDR3 coding sequence is TGTGCCAGCAGTGAAAACAGGGCAACTTTCTTT. It is translated as CASSENRATFF.

V usage is TRBV7-9 and J usage is TRBJ1-3; maybe TRBD1 (5 bases). The CDR3 is 15 amino acids. Germline-derived CDR1 and CDR2 are SEHNR and FQNEAQ (reference sequence). The V gene lost 5 bases and the J gene lost 2 bases, with 13 bases spanning the gap. The CDR3 is CASSPPFRAGNTIYF. For the CDR3, the DNA is TGTGCCAGCAGCCCTCCTTTCAGGGCTGGAAACACCATATATTTT.

CDR3 nucleotide sequence: TGTGCCAGCTCAGCTACCGGGACAGGGGACGAGCAGTACTTC. Amino acids: CASSATGTGDEQYF. The genes are TRBV18 and TRBJ2-7; TRBD1 matches 10 bases. The CDR3 has 14 amino acids. The germline V gene encodes CDR1 KGHSH and CDR2 LQKENI. V lost 5 bases to trimming and J lost 5 bases; unmatched junction nucleotides: 6.